The 2 T cell receptor beta chains listed next were all sequenced from one sample in a study of T cells after yellow fever vaccination. TCRdb re-called the 5' RACE reads through MiXCR, storing one row per CDR3 protein. The sample records 300,000 to 400,000 distinct CDR3 sequences, 8.1% being singletons. This sample comprised PBMCs, obtained approximately 40 days after the first yellow fever vaccination. These receptors were obtained from a man in his late teens or twenties who received the YFV17D yellow fever vaccine.

This chain connects TRBV10-3 to TRBJ2-2; no clear D. Deletions cut 8 bases from V and 3 bases from J, with 10 bases between. Germline CDR1 and CDR2: ENHRY and SYGVKD. CDR3 length: 13 amino acids. In nucleotides, the CDR3 is TGTGCCATCTTAGGTGTCCACACCGGGGAGCTGTTTTTT. Its translation: CAILGVHTGELFF.

This clonotype was counted a few times. The chain joins TRBV6-2 or TRBV6-3 to TRBJ2-5; D is perhaps TRBD1 (6 bases). The CDR3 is made up of 13 amino acids. V was cut by 5 bases and J by 3 bases, with 10 bases left in between. From germline, CDR1 is MNHEY and CDR2 SVGEGT. CDR3 residues: CASSRQVKETQYF. CDR3 nucleotide sequence: TGTGCCAGCAGTCGACAGGTCAAAGAGACCCAGTACTTC.